The source of this T cell receptor beta chain is a study of a mutant IDH1 vaccine in newly diagnosed glioma listed by TCRdb under 2021. Turning to the overall study: Eight vaccinations were administered to patients in weeks 1, 3, 5, 7, 11, 15, 19 and 23, corresponding to visits V03 through V10. In the chemotherapy-containing groups, vaccination started alongside temozolomide cycles, whereas in patients who had radiotherapy alone it started 4-6 weeks after radiotherapy. Of the roughly 30 treated patients, 62.5% were male and about 40% were female, and a mean age of 40.4 years was recorded. Before enrollment, most patients had been given radiochemotherapy with temozolomide as standard therapy, while the rest had received either radiotherapy alone or temozolomide alone. Peripheral blood samples were drawn at six visits, namely V03 (baseline), V05, V07, V10, V12 and V13. For exploratory analyses, roughly 25 treated patients had longitudinal TCRB deep sequencing done wherever samples were available. What the study reported, not specific to this receptor: Selection of PBMC samples for TCRB deep sequencing was based on availability. The authors noted that analyses of patient blood samples could not be reproduced because of sample limitations. Pseudoprogression appeared unrelated to alterations in the top peripheral T cell clonotypes detected by TCRB sequencing. Across multiple MHC alleles, vaccine-induced immune responses were seen in around 93% of patients.

Interpreted using the paper, the time point label stands for: week 23, last vaccination. A 20-mer mutant IDH1 peptide at 300 micrograms in Montanide made up each vaccine dose, which was injected subcutaneously together with topical imiquimod. The donors had newly diagnosed IDH1-mutant astrocytomas of WHO grade 3 or 4 that showed loss of nuclear ATRX. The samples were drawn from NOA16, a multicentre, single-arm, open-label phase I trial in Germany that tested a mutant IDH1 peptide vaccine in humans for the first time. The DNeasy Blood and Tissue Kit was used to extract genomic DNA from EDTA blood for TCRB sequencing. Concerning this clone: Its antigen remains unidentified. Base quality data are lacking; no much larger clone is found one base away.

Preparation of the library involved the immunoSEQ multiplex PCR assay. Rearranged TCR beta chain sequences were amplified using the hsTCRB Kit according to the manufacturer's protocol. TCRB libraries were sequenced on an Illumina MiSeq. Per the source publication's procedure: The proprietary platform of the kit vendor was used for demultiplexing, trimming and gene mapping. TCRdb took this table from immuneACCESS and kept in-frame rearrangements with V and J called. Such tables lack part of the clones; where checked against another copy, unresolved V genes explain under half of the gap, and the rest is unexplained. V and J calls and clone size are those listed in that table; D and trimming were worked out from the DNA. Counted in this sample were 30,000 to 40,000 clones; roughly 79% of them appeared once. The ten largest make up 4.5% to 5.5% of the sample. The germline V gene encodes CDR1 MNHEY and CDR2 SVGAGI. The CDR3 numbers 14 residues from cysteine through phenylalanine. Here the CDR3 DNA is all that survives: 42 bases in frame from base 1. V is cut by 0 bases and J by 5 bases, and the space between the germline ends is 9 bases.

The TCR was taken from a man aged 35-49 years with glioma. The V and J genes are TRBV6-5 and TRBJ2-3; there is no confident call for the D gene. The material sequenced was PBMCs, taken from a glioma patient whose treatment included an IDH1 peptide vaccine. Read as DNA, the sequence is TGTGCCAGCAGTTACTCCAAGGGATTAGATACGCAGTATTTT. Its translation reads: CASSYSKGLDTQYF.